This TCR beta chain emerged from a study of shared clonotypes between healthy human individuals. Study context: Donors consisted of a couple of women and a few men between 18 and 49.

CDR3 length equals 13 residues. The V gene's germline CDR1 is SGHNT and CDR2 YENEEA. J gave up 6 bases and V 5 bases, and 5 bases lay outside the gene matches. Data came from immunoSEQ multiplex PCR; TCRdb stores just in-frame clones and leaves some out. The sample shows about 340,000 clones, more than 60% of them seen only once. The chain joins TRBV11-3 to TRBJ2-7; 9 bases fit TRBD2. The clonotype comes from a man between 25 and 39 years old in good health. Sequencing input: memory CD4+ T cells sorted from blood. Subset reported: CD45RA-negative fraction. Written as DNA, the CDR3 is TGTGCCAGCAGCCGCGCGGGGGGGCGCGAGCAGTACTTC. Its translation is CASSRAGGREQYF.